The rows below give T cell receptor beta chains drawn from one sample of a study of patients and donors after allogeneic stem cell transplantation. Each CDR3 protein gets one entry after TCRdb re-called the RT-PCR reads with MiXCR. The sample gives about a million distinct CDR3 sequences, about a sixth of which show up once; approximately 5.9% is in the top ten. The specimen sequenced was blood, either unsorted or a sorted T cell fraction (not recorded which). The receptors derive from a human donor who was either an allogeneic HSCT recipient or a stem cell or donor lymphocyte infusion donor (not recorded which). It is not recorded whose cells these are; they may come from a transplant donor. CDR3s include the opening cysteine and the closing phenylalanine or tryptophan. A D gene is named only where the DNA matches it firmly. Expanded clones are given a class, and other clones once, few, many or no size at all.

d_call: NA
j_call: TRBJ1-1
v_call: TRBV7-2
clone_size: NA
cdr3_nt: TGTGCCAGCAGCGGTCCCGCCACTGAAGCTTTCTTT
cdr3_aa: CASSGPATEAFF

d_call: TRBD2
j_call: TRBJ2-7
v_call: TRBV15
clone_size: NA
cdr3_nt: TGTGCCACCAGCAAGCGGGACGGGACCTACGAGCAGTACTTC
cdr3_aa: CATSKRDGTYEQYF

d_call: NA
j_call: TRBJ2-1
v_call: TRBV21-1
clone_size: NA
cdr3_nt: TGTGCCAGCAGCGCAGCCGGGACAGGGCGTTACAATGAGCAGTTCTTC
cdr3_aa: CASSAAGTGRYNEQFF

d_call: TRBD1
j_call: TRBJ2-7
v_call: TRBV3-1
clone_size: few
cdr3_nt: TGTGCCAGCAGCCAAGATGGGGGACAGGGGAGTTCCGAGCAGTACTTC
cdr3_aa: CASSQDGGQGSSEQYF

d_call: NA
j_call: TRBJ2-6
v_call: TRBV5-6
clone_size: few
cdr3_nt: TGTGCCAGCAGCTTGGTGGGGCAGAGGTTTCGTGGGGCCAACGTCCTGACTTTC
cdr3_aa: CASSLVGQRFRGANVLTF

d_call: NA
j_call: TRBJ2-7
v_call: TRBV9
clone_size: few
cdr3_nt: TGTGCCAGCAGCTTACAAGCGAGCTCCTACGAGCAGTACTTC
cdr3_aa: CASSLQASSYEQYF

d_call: TRBD1
j_call: TRBJ1-4
v_call: TRBV5-1
clone_size: NA
cdr3_nt: TGCGCCAGCAGTCCCGGACAGGGTGAAAAACTGTTTTTT
cdr3_aa: CASSPGQGEKLFF

d_call: NA
j_call: TRBJ2-7
v_call: TRBV18
clone_size: NA
cdr3_nt: TGTGCCAGCTCACCGAATACAGTCTCTTCCTACGAGCAGTACTTC
cdr3_aa: CASSPNTVSSYEQYF

d_call: NA
j_call: TRBJ2-7
v_call: TRBV19
clone_size: NA
cdr3_nt: TGTGCCAGTAGTATGTCCGGGGTTGGCTACGAGCAGTACTTC
cdr3_aa: CASSMSGVGYEQYF

d_call: NA
j_call: TRBJ2-7
v_call: TRBV7-3
clone_size: few
cdr3_nt: TGTGCCAGCAGCTTAAGTTCGGGGGCCACCTACGAGCAGTACTTC
cdr3_aa: CASSLSSGATYEQYF

d_call: NA
j_call: TRBJ2-7
v_call: TRBV12-3/TRBV12-4
clone_size: few
cdr3_nt: TGTGCCAGCAGCCACGCGGCAGGGGGGCGACCCGTGACCTACGAGCAGTACTTC
cdr3_aa: CASSHAAGGRPVTYEQYF

d_call: NA
j_call: TRBJ1-1
v_call: TRBV4-1
clone_size: NA
cdr3_nt: TGCGCCAGCAGCCAAGATATAGTTCCGGGGGAAGCTTTCTTT
cdr3_aa: CASSQDIVPGEAFF